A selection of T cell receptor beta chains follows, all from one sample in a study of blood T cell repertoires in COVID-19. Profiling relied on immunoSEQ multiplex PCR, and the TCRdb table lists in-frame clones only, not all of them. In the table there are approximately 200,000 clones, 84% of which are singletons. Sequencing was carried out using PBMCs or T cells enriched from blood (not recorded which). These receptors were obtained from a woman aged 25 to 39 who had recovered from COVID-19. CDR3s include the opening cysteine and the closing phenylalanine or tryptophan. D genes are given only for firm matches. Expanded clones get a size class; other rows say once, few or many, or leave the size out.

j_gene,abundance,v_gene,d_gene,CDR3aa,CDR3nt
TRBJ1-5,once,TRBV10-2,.,CASRAEAYPNQPQHF,TGCGCCAGCAGGGCCGAGGCCTACCCCAATCAGCCCCAGCATTTT
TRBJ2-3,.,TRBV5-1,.,CASSWDIATQYF,TGCGCCAGCAGCTGGGACATCGCTACGCAGTATTTT
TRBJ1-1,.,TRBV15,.,CATSRDVRNTEAFF,TGTGCCACCAGCAGAGATGTGCGGAACACTGAAGCTTTCTTT
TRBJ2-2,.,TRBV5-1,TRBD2,CASRGPAGDNTGELFF,TGCGCCAGCAGGGGGCCTGCGGGGGACAACACCGGGGAGCTGTTTTTT
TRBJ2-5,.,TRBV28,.,CASSPITGYQETQYF,TGTGCCAGCAGTCCAATCACAGGGTACCAAGAGACCCAGTACTTC
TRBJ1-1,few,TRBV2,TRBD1,CASSVAGTDEAFF,TGTGCCAGCAGTGTGGCCGGGACAGATGAAGCTTTCTTT
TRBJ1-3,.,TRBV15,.,CATSRGGAKGNTIYF,TGTGCCACCAGCAGAGGTGGGGCGAAAGGAAACACCATATATTTT
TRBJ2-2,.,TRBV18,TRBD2,CASSRGTAGAGELFF,TGTGCCAGCTCACGCGGGACGGCGGGGGCCGGGGAGCTGTTTTTT
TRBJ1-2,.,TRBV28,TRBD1,CASSSPRGQGRIVNYGYTF,TGTGCCAGCAGTTCCCCCCGCGGACAGGGGAGGATCGTAAACTATGGCTACACCTTC
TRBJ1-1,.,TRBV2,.,CASSASGTLLEAFF,TGTGCCAGCAGTGCCTCCGGGACACTTCTTGAAGCTTTCTTT
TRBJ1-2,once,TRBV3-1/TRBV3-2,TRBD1,CASSPTGGSGYTF,TGTGCCAGCAGCCCTACAGGGGGCAGTGGCTACACCTTC
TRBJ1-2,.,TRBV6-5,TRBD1,CASRGQGLNGYTF,TGTGCCAGCAGGGGACAGGGACTCAATGGCTACACCTTC
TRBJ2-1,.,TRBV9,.,CASSVVLTSNEQFF,TGTGCCAGCAGCGTAGTCCTTACATCAAATGAGCAGTTCTTC
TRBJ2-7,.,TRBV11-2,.,CASSFLADSYEQYF,TGTGCCAGCAGCTTCCTGGCCGATTCCTACGAGCAGTACTTC
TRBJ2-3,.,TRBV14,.,CASNSPLSTDTQYF,TGTGCCAGCAACAGTCCGCTTAGCACAGATACGCAGTATTTT
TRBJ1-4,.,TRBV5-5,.,CASSFVSETTNEKLFF,TGTGCCAGCAGCTTTGTCTCGGAGACAACTAATGAAAAACTGTTTTTT
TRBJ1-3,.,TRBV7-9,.,CASSLDTSSGNTIYF,TGTGCCAGCAGCCTGGACACGAGCTCTGGAAACACCATATATTTT
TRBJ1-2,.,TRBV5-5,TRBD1,CASSQRQGTSGYTF,TGTGCCAGCAGCCAACGACAGGGGACCTCTGGCTACACCTTC